This is a list of T cell receptor beta chains from one sample in a study of regulatory T cells in long-lasting Graves disease. TCRdb redid the calling of the multiplex PCR reads with MiXCR, one entry per CDR3 protein. The repertoire holds hundreds of thousands of distinct CDR3 sequences, with under 25% as singletons. The input for sequencing was peripheral blood mononuclear cells (PBMCs), taken when the disease was refractory, from a patient treated with antithyroid drugs. These receptors were collected from a female donor with Graves disease. Both conserved end residues are part of each CDR3. D genes are given only for firm matches. Part of the rows lack a size; the others show once, few, many or a class for expanded clones.

V: TRBV5-1; size: .; J: TRBJ2-1; D: TRBD2; DNA: TGCGCCAGCAGCTTGGTGGGGTTAGCGGGAGGACCCAGTACCTACAATGAGCAGTTCTTC; CDR3: CASSLVGLAGGPSTYNEQFF
V: TRBV29-1; size: .; J: TRBJ2-3; D: TRBD1; DNA: TGCAGCGTAAAAGCGACAGGGGGAGATGATACGCAGTATTTT; CDR3: CSVKATGGDDTQYF
V: TRBV30; size: many; J: TRBJ1-2; D: .; DNA: TGTGCCTGGAGTGTTGGGAGCCACTATGGCTACACCTTC; CDR3: CAWSVGSHYGYTF
V: TRBV28; size: .; J: TRBJ2-7; D: .; DNA: TGTGCCAGCAGGCCGAGACTGGCGGCCTACGAGCAGTACTTC; CDR3: CASRPRLAAYEQYF
V: TRBV29-1; size: many; J: TRBJ2-5; D: .; DNA: TGCAGCGTTGAGTTGTGGGGGGAACAAGAGACCCAGTACTTC; CDR3: CSVELWGEQETQYF
V: TRBV20-1; size: .; J: TRBJ1-1; D: .; DNA: TGCAGTGCTAGAGAAGGGGCTCTGAACACTGAAGCTTTCTTT; CDR3: CSAREGALNTEAFF
V: TRBV4-2; size: once; J: TRBJ2-1; D: TRBD2; DNA: TGTGCCAGCAGCCAACTAGCGGGAGGAAGGAATGAGCAGTTCTTC; CDR3: CASSQLAGGRNEQFF
V: TRBV7-6; size: .; J: TRBJ1-2; D: TRBD1; DNA: TGTGCCAGCAGCTTAGGCGTGGCAGGGGGCGGGGGCTACACCTTC; CDR3: CASSLGVAGGGGYTF
V: TRBV20-1; size: .; J: TRBJ2-5; D: TRBD2; DNA: TGCAGTGCTAGAGATTTGGGACTAGCGGGAGGGCCGGTCTCAGAGACCCAGTACTTC; CDR3: CSARDLGLAGGPVSETQYF
V: TRBV9; size: .; J: TRBJ2-5; D: .; DNA: TGTGCCAGCAGCGTCGACAAGGGAGAGACCCAGTACTTC; CDR3: CASSVDKGETQYF
V: TRBV28; size: few; J: TRBJ2-7; D: .; DNA: TGTGCCAGCAGTTTATGGGGCAGGGTCTCCTACGAGCAGTACTTC; CDR3: CASSLWGRVSYEQYF
V: TRBV28; size: many; J: TRBJ1-1; D: .; DNA: TGTGCCAGCAGCCCCACAACGAACACTGAAGCTTTCTTT; CDR3: CASSPTTNTEAFF
V: TRBV5-1; size: many; J: TRBJ2-7; D: .; DNA: TGCGCCAGCAGCACCGGGGCCTTTGGAGGGACCTACGAGCAGTACTTC; CDR3: CASSTGAFGGTYEQYF
V: TRBV6-5; size: few; J: TRBJ1-5; D: .; DNA: TGTGCCAGCAGTTACTCAGGTCCCGGCAGAGGGGATAGCAATCAGCCCCAGCATTTT; CDR3: CASSYSGPGRGDSNQPQHF
V: TRBV20-1; size: many; J: TRBJ1-5; D: TRBD1; DNA: TGCAGTGCTAGTCGGCGGACAGGGGATGATCAGCCCCAGCATTTT; CDR3: CSASRRTGDDQPQHF
V: TRBV20-1; size: many; J: TRBJ2-7; D: .; DNA: TGCAGTGCTAGTCGGGGATCCTACGAGCAGTACTTC; CDR3: CSASRGSYEQYF
V: TRBV9; size: .; J: TRBJ2-2; D: TRBD2; DNA: TGTGCCAGCAGCCCCCCCGGACTAGCAAGATGGACCGGGGAGCTGTTTTTT; CDR3: CASSPPGLARWTGELFF
V: TRBV24-1; size: .; J: TRBJ2-1; D: .; DNA: TGTGCCACCAGCTCGATCCTGGGTTATGAGCAGTTCTTC; CDR3: CATSSILGYEQFF
V: TRBV27; size: many; J: TRBJ2-5; D: TRBD2; DNA: TGTGCCAGCAGTGTGACTAGCGGGGGGGTGGAGACCCAGTACTTC; CDR3: CASSVTSGGVETQYF
V: TRBV2; size: many; J: TRBJ2-5; D: .; DNA: TGTGCCAGCAGTGGGGGGGAAGAGACCCAGTACTTC; CDR3: CASSGGEETQYF
V: TRBV28; size: many; J: TRBJ2-7; D: .; DNA: TGTGCCAGCAATGAGGGGAACGAGCAGTACTTC; CDR3: CASNEGNEQYF
V: TRBV2; size: many; J: TRBJ2-7; D: .; DNA: TGTGCCAGCAGTGAATATGGGTCGAAATACGAGCAGTACTTC; CDR3: CASSEYGSKYEQYF
V: TRBV28; size: many; J: TRBJ2-7; D: .; DNA: TGTGCCAGCAACCCTGGGGGCCTCCGAGACGAGCAGTACTTC; CDR3: CASNPGGLRDEQYF
V: TRBV25-1; size: few; J: TRBJ2-5; D: .; DNA: TGTGCCAGCAGTGGAGTACCCCAAGAGACCCAGTACTTC; CDR3: CASSGVPQETQYF
V: TRBV15; size: .; J: TRBJ2-5; D: .; DNA: TGTGCCACCAGCAGAGATCAGGGGCTAGAGACCCAGTACTTC; CDR3: CATSRDQGLETQYF
V: TRBV27; size: .; J: TRBJ2-2; D: TRBD2; DNA: TGTGCCAGCAGTTTTTCGACTAGCGGGAGTACCGGGGAGCTGTTTTTT; CDR3: CASSFSTSGSTGELFF
V: TRBV28; size: many; J: TRBJ2-7; D: .; DNA: TGTGCCAGCAGTTTAAAATATCTCTACGAGCAGTACTTC; CDR3: CASSLKYLYEQYF
V: TRBV2; size: many; J: TRBJ1-2; D: .; DNA: TGTGCCAGCAGTGAAGCGCGCGGGGCCGGTGGCTACACCTTC; CDR3: CASSEARGAGGYTF